The 26 T cell receptor beta chains presented below share a single source sample, sequenced in a study of cytomegalovirus exposure and HLA in healthy donors. Primers included in the PCR were 60 Vbeta and 13 Jbeta primers. Profiled with immunoSEQ multiplex PCR; TCRdb holds only in-frame clones, not every one. The data show 200,000 to 250,000 clones, around 83% seen once. Source material: PBMCs. The receptors here all came from a middle-aged woman in good health and CMV-seronegative.

The rearrangement uses TRBV5-1 and TRBJ2-7, with a weak D call TRBD1 (7 bases). The germline gives CDR1 SGHRS, CDR2 YFSETQ. The CDR3 loop spans 16 amino acids. V gave up 2 bases and J gave up 1 base, with 16 bases separating them. The CDR3 coding sequence is TGCGCCAGCAGCTTAGGGCTCAGGGGGGAGTCCTACGAGCAGTACTTC. It codes for CASSLGLRGESYEQYF.

This clone was observed a few times. At one of its ends the junction is not consistent with the germline gene, which may arise from a read error. This chain's CDR3 is CANSPLDTNEQYF. CDR3 coding DNA: TGTGCCAACAGTCCCCTAGATACTAACGAGCAGTACTTC. The rearrangement joins TRBV27 to TRBJ2-7; no firm D call. The germline V gene encodes CDR1 MNHEY and CDR2 SMNVEV (reference sequence). This CDR3 region has 13 residues.

This rearrangement joins TRBV19 to TRBJ1-1, with D unclear. Germline loops: CDR1 LNHDA, CDR2 SQIVND (reference sequence). CDR3 length: 13 residues. V was trimmed by 6 bases and J by 4 bases, leaving 12 bases between them. The CDR3 is CASRAEVGTEAFF. CDR3 sequence (DNA): TGTGCCAGTAGGGCCGAGGTCGGCACTGAAGCTTTCTTT.

In its sample, this clone was seen a few times. This rearrangement joins TRBV13 to TRBJ2-1; D ambiguous. The CDR3 consists of 13 residues. Trimming removed 5 bases at V and 5 bases at J, with 10 bases between. CDR1 PRHDT and CDR2 FYEKMQ come from the germline V gene (reference sequence). CDR3 amino acids: CASSTGVNNEQFF. The DNA of the CDR3 is TGTGCCAGCAGCACCGGAGTGAACAATGAGCAGTTCTTC.

V gene TRBV5-6 combines with J gene TRBJ1-1, with D possibly matching TRBD1 (6 bases). Germline CDR1 is SGHDT and CDR2 is YYEEEE. Deletions cut 3 bases from V and 4 bases from J, with 10 bases between. This CDR3 is built from 13 residues. DNA for the CDR3: TGTGCCAGCAGCTGGGGACAAGTCACTGAAGCTTTCTTT. This codes for CASSWGQVTEAFF.

CDR3 residues: CASSLGGQSRQPQHF. The CDR3 nucleotides are TGTGCCAGCAGCTTAGGTGGGCAGTCAAGGCAGCCCCAGCATTTT. The chain carries TRBV7-2 and TRBJ1-5; no firm D call. From germline, CDR1 is SGHTA and CDR2 FQGNSA. V lost 1 base and J 7 bases, leaving 14 bases between the germline ends. The CDR3 has 15 residues.

The chain employs TRBV10-2 and TRBJ2-7; TRBD1 might be the D (6 bases). The germline gives CDR1 WSHSY, CDR2 SAAADI. V dropped 3 bases and J dropped 6 bases, with 12 bases sitting between them. CDR3 size: 13 residues. The CDR3 nucleotides are TGCGCCAGCAGTGAACAGGGTCTTGGCGAGCAGTACTTC. Residues: CASSEQGLGEQYF.

The CDR3 loop is CASSQPQGAGGRSYNEQFF. CDR3 in DNA: TGCGCCAGCAGCCAACCTCAGGGAGCGGGAGGTCGCTCCTACAATGAGCAGTTCTTC. The V call is TRBV4-1, the J call TRBJ2-1, with TRBD2 identical over 9 bases. There are 19 residues in the CDR3. Trimming took 2 bases from V and 0 from J; bases not matched to a gene: 11. Germline CDR1 MGHRA, CDR2 YSYEKL.

The chain has TRBV27 and TRBJ2-7; D is perhaps TRBD1 (6 bases). The germline V gene encodes CDR1 MNHEY and CDR2 SMNVEV (reference sequence). V lost 2 bases, J lost 1 base, and 12 bases lay in between. This CDR3 comprises 15 residues. The CDR3 here is CASSLIGQYSYEQYF. In DNA form, the CDR3 reads TGTGCCAGCAGTTTAATCGGACAGTATTCCTACGAGCAGTACTTC.

This rearrangement joins TRBV29-1 to TRBJ2-1, with 12 positions matching TRBD1. In germline, CDR1 is SQVTM, CDR2 ANQGSEA. The CDR3 spans 14 residues. The CDR3 bases are TGCAGTGCCGGACGGGACAGGGGGCGTTATGAGCAGTTCTTC. It translates to CSAGRDRGRYEQFF.

This clone was observed a single time. The chain is built from TRBV19 and TRBJ1-4; perhaps TRBD1 as D (6 bases). This CDR3 contains 14 residues. In germline, CDR1 is LNHDA, CDR2 SQIVND (reference sequence). Trimming stripped 7 bases from V and 8 bases from J, with 17 bases between. The CDR3 loop is CASTQGWGQEKLFF. The CDR3 DNA follows: TGTGCCAGTACCCAAGGGTGGGGACAAGAAAAACTGTTTTTT.

Only one count was recorded for this clone. The V call is TRBV7-9, the J call TRBJ2-7; 11 positions agree with TRBD2. With V trimmed by 6 bases and J by 5 bases, 6 bases remained unmatched. Germline CDR1 SEHNR, CDR2 FQNEAQ (reference sequence). The CDR3 extends over 14 amino acids. The CDR3, as DNA: TGTGCCAGCAGTACGGGACTAGCGGTGGACGAGCAGTACTTC. Protein product: CASSTGLAVDEQYF.

This chain uses TRBV4-1 with TRBJ2-1; TRBD1 agrees at 9 bases. The CDR3 runs 18 residues. Germline V CDR1 and CDR2: MGHRA, YSYEKL. With 6 bases clipped from V and 10 bases from J, the junction kept 22 bases outside the gene matches. DNA for the CDR3: TGCGCCAGCAGTATCCGGACAGGGGAGTCCTCTCTCTCGTGGGAGCAGTTCTTC. The encoded protein is CASSIRTGESSLSWEQFF.

The CDR3: CASNWGSSNQPQHF. The CDR3 coding sequence is TGTGCCAGTAATTGGGGCTCGAGCAATCAGCCCCAGCATTTT. The chain joins TRBV19 to TRBJ1-5, with D perhaps matching TRBD1 (5 bases). This CDR3 contains 14 residues. V dropped 7 bases and J dropped 1 base, with 11 bases sitting between them. CDR1 is LNHDA and CDR2 is SQIVND in the germline V gene (reference sequence).

The chain links TRBV28 to TRBJ2-5; maybe TRBD1 (6 bases). With 3 bases removed from V and 4 bases from J, the gap between germline ends came to 27 bases. The germline V gene encodes CDR1 MDHEN and CDR2 SYDVKM. The length of the CDR3 is 19 residues. The CDR3 coding sequence is TGTGCCAGCAGTTTTGCCGACTACATTGACAACAGGGCGATAGAGACCCAGTACTTC. It translates to CASSFADYIDNRAIETQYF.

The gene calls are TRBV6-1 and TRBJ1-4; D gene ambiguous. The CDR3 spans 15 residues. The V gene's germline CDR1 is MNHNS and CDR2 SASEGT. Trimming pared 4 bases from V and 7 bases from J, leaving 16 bases between. CDR3 amino acids: CASSVAGSEGEKLFF. CDR3 DNA: TGTGCCAGCAGTGTAGCAGGCTCGGAGGGTGAAAAACTGTTTTTT.

V is TRBV6-1 and J is TRBJ1-2; TRBD1 agrees at 8 bases. With V trimmed by 6 bases and J by 6 bases, 9 bases remained unmatched. The CDR3 runs to 14 residues. CDR1 is MNHNS and CDR2 is SASEGT in the germline V gene. This CDR3 is CASSTGQGENGYTF. The CDR3 DNA sequence: TGTGCCAGCAGCACTGGACAGGGCGAGAATGGCTACACCTTC.

To note about this clone: One junction end does not reproduce the germline sequence, and a read error may be involved. DNA of the CDR3: TGTGCCAGCAGCTTAGTCGGGCGGGGCCGTGACTTC. It is translated as CASSLVGRGRDF. This sequence joins TRBV7-9 and TRBJ2-7; possibly TRBD2 for D (6 bases). Looked up from germline, CDR1 is SEHNR and CDR2 is FQNEAQ (reference sequence). The CDR3 is 12 residues long.

The rearrangement uses TRBV27 and TRBJ2-7; 7 positions match TRBD1. CDR1 MNHEY and CDR2 SMNVEV come from the germline V gene (reference sequence). This CDR3 is built from 14 residues. Trimming cost V 1 base and J 5 bases; bases outside gene matches: 5. The CDR3 DNA sequence: TGTGCCAGCAGTTTATTCCAGGGGGTAGACGAGCAGTACTTC. The encoded protein is CASSLFQGVDEQYF.

The chain joins TRBV27 to TRBJ1-4; no clear D gene. CDR3 length equals 18 residues. CDR1 and CDR2 from the germline V gene are MNHEY and SMNVEV (reference sequence). Trimming took 0 bases from V and 3 from J, leaving 17 bases between them. The CDR3 coding sequence is TGTGCCAGCAGTTTATCCCCCCCTTTCGCAGGCTCTAATGAAAAACTGTTTTTT. It encodes CASSLSPPFAGSNEKLFF.

The rearrangement links TRBV6-5 to TRBJ1-1; the D is unclear. Germline lookup yields CDR1 MNHEY and CDR2 SVGAGI. CDR3 length: 13 residues. Trimming pared 4 bases from V and 2 bases from J, leaving 8 bases between. This CDR3 reads CASSLSPNTEAFF. The CDR3 DNA sequence: TGTGCCAGCAGTTTGAGTCCCAACACTGAAGCTTTCTTT.

This sequence joins TRBV19 and TRBJ2-3; 9 bases align to TRBD2. Germline values: CDR1 LNHDA, CDR2 SQIVND (reference sequence). The CDR3 has 17 amino acids. The junction had 5 bases not matched to a gene; V was cut back by 0 bases and J by 1 base. The CDR3, as DNA: TGTGCCAGTAGTATAGATGCTAGCGGGACGGGCACAGATACGCAGTATTTT. This translates into CASSIDASGTGTDTQYF. The variable domain in full, completed from reference TRBV19 and TRBJ2-3, reads DGGITQSPKYLFRKEGQNVTLSCEQNLNHDAMYWYRQDPGQGLRLIYYSQIVNDFQKGDIAEGYSVSREKKESFPLTVTSAQKNPTAFYLCASSIDASGTGTDTQYFGPGTRLTVL.

This chain links TRBV27 with TRBJ2-1; TRBD1 matches at 11 bases. The CDR3 is made up of 14 amino acids. Germline values: CDR1 MNHEY, CDR2 SMNVEV (reference sequence). Trimming removed 3 bases from V and 8 bases from J; junction bases left unmatched: 3. The CDR3 DNA is TGTGCCAGCAGTTTGTGGGGACAGGGGGATGAGCAGTTCTTC. It translates to CASSLWGQGDEQFF.

V and J are TRBV5-1 and TRBJ2-7; a weak D match, TRBD2 (5 bases). The CDR3 covers 14 residues. V dropped 3 bases and J dropped 6 bases, with 16 bases sitting between them. CDR1 and CDR2 (germline): SGHRS, YFSETQ. CDR3 sequence: CASSWAGGTREQYF. The CDR3 nucleotides are TGCGCCAGCAGCTGGGCCGGAGGTACCCGCGAGCAGTACTTC.

The V call is TRBV10-2, the J call TRBJ2-7; 9 bases align to TRBD1. Per the germline V gene, CDR1 is WSHSY and CDR2 is SAAADI. The CDR3 covers 16 residues. Losses at the gene ends were 2 bases for V and 4 bases for J; bases not matched to a gene: 9. CDR3 nucleotides: TGCGCCAGCAGTGAGACCGTCGACAGGGGGGAATACGAGCAGTACTTC. Protein sequence: CASSETVDRGEYEQYF.

The chain carries TRBV6-6 and TRBJ1-2, with 8 bases aligning to TRBD1. This CDR3 is 14 amino acids long. CDR1 is MNHNY, CDR2 SVGAGI, per germline (reference sequence). The trim removed 6 bases at V and 7 bases at J, leaving 10 bases unmatched. The CDR3 DNA is TGTGCCAGCAGACTGGGGCAGGGGGCAGGTGGCTACACCTTC. This gives the protein CASRLGQGAGGYTF.